The sequence of this T cell receptor beta chain was determined in a study of neurological immune-mediated disorders. The cells used in sorted libraries, CD4+ or CD8+ T cells, numbered about a million. The table lists this clonotype with many counts. The cDNA was generated through 5'RACE incorporating 10-nucleotide random UMIs. A single record per CDR3 protein comes from TCRdb applying MiXCR to the 5' RACE reads. The sample shows around 5,000 distinct CDR3 sequences, 23% of them seen only once. Germline-derived CDR1 and CDR2 are SGHDT and YYEEEE. CDR3 length: 13 amino acids. With 4 bases removed from V and 1 base from J, the gap between germline ends came to 9 bases.

The TCR originated in a woman in her fifties or sixties with HTLV-1-associated myelopathy (HAM/TSP). The sequenced material came from CD8+ T cells from blood. The J gene is TRBJ2-7, the V gene TRBV5-6; D gene unclear. The CDR3 loop is CASSLLASYEQYF. In DNA, the CDR3 is TGTGCCAGCAGCCTACTGGCGTCCTACGAGCAGTACTTC.